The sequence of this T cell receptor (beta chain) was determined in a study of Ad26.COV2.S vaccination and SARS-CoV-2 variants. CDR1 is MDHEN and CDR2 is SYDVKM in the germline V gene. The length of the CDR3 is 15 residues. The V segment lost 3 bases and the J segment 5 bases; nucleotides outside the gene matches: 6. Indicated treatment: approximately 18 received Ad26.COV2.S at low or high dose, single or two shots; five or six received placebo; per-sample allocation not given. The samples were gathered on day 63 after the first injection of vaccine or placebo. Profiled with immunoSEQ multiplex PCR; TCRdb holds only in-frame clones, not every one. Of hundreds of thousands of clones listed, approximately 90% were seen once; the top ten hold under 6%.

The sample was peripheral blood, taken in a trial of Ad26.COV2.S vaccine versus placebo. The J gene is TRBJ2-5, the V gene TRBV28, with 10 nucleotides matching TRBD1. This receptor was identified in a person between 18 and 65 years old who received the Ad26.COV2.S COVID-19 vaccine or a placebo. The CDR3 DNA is TGTGCCAGCAGTTTCATGACAGGGGGCGGTGAGACCCAGTACTTC. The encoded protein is CASSFMTGGGETQYF. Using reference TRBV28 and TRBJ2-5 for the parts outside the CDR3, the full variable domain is DVKVTQSSRYLVKRTGEKVFLECVQDMDHENMFWYRQDPGLGLRLIYFSYDVKMKEKGDIPEGYSVSREKKERFSLILESASTNQTSMYLCASSFMTGGGETQYFGPGTRLLVL.